This entry concerns a single T cell receptor beta chain. Other DNA variants within this sample encode the same CDR3. This sample was included in a study of PD-L1 blockade in urothelial cancer. The overall study: Blood samples had a median of 141,255 T cells, 80,000 to 85,000 unique TCRs, and clonality around 0.08.

The germline V gene has CDR1 SGHRS and CDR2 YFSETQ. This CDR3 contains 16 residues. Trimming took 0 bases from V and 3 from J, leaving 12 bases between them. Produced via immunoSEQ multiplex PCR; TCRdb's table is partial and in-frame only. This table holds tens of thousands of clones, 80% to 85% found once. This clonotype originated in a man between 65 and 79 years old with urothelial cancer. This chain connects TRBV5-1 to TRBJ2-2; a weak D match, TRBD2 (5 bases). Source: PBMCs, taken around atezolizumab (anti-PD-L1) treatment. The CDR3 DNA follows: TGCGCCAGCAGCTTGGTGCCGGGGTCGGACACCGGGGAGCTGTTTTTT. Translation gives CASSLVPGSDTGELFF.